This is a list of T cell receptor beta chains from one sample in a study of T cells in Graves' hyperthyroidism and ophthalmopathy. TCRdb re-derived calls from the multiplex PCR reads in MiXCR, one entry per CDR3 protein. Counted here are around 600,000 distinct CDR3 sequences, about 15% occurring once; the ten biggest clones make up about 12%. The sequencing input was blood. Source of these receptors: a woman aged 45 to 65 with Graves' ophthalmopathy. The CDR3 runs from the conserved cysteine through the conserved F or W. D genes are given only for firm matches. Size tells how often a clone was seen (once, few, many) or the class of an expanded clone, and some rows leave it out.

j_gene: TRBJ2-1
v_gene: TRBV19
d_gene: TRBD2
abundance: many
CDR3nt: TGTGCCAGTAGTATCCGGGCTAGCGGGAGTGTTGGTTATGAGCAGTTCTTC
CDR3aa: CASSIRASGSVGYEQFF

j_gene: TRBJ2-3
v_gene: TRBV7-9
d_gene: NA
abundance: many
CDR3nt: TGTGCCAGCAGCCCACGCACGACCGGGGGCCCGGGCTCCACAGATACGCAGTATTTT
CDR3aa: CASSPRTTGGPGSTDTQYF

j_gene: TRBJ1-1
v_gene: TRBV7-9
d_gene: NA
abundance: many
CDR3nt: TGTGCCAGCACCCCTTGGTCACTGAACACTGAAGCTTTCTTT
CDR3aa: CASTPWSLNTEAFF

j_gene: TRBJ2-1
v_gene: TRBV18
d_gene: NA
abundance: many
CDR3nt: TGTGCCAGCTCACAGGGGGAGGGCCGGGAGCAGTTCTTC
CDR3aa: CASSQGEGREQFF

j_gene: TRBJ2-1
v_gene: TRBV19
d_gene: NA
abundance: NA
CDR3nt: TGTGCCAGTAGTATCAGGGTAGCGATATACAATGAGCAGTTCTTC
CDR3aa: CASSIRVAIYNEQFF

j_gene: TRBJ2-1
v_gene: TRBV14
d_gene: NA
abundance: NA
CDR3nt: TGTGCCAGCAGCATTATTCCCCAAAGCTGGAGGGCCCTTGAGCAGTTCTTC
CDR3aa: CASSIIPQSWRALEQFF

j_gene: TRBJ2-7
v_gene: TRBV9
d_gene: NA
abundance: few
CDR3nt: TGTGCCAGCAGCCCCAGTCTCCTCTCCTACGAGCAGTACTTC
CDR3aa: CASSPSLLSYEQYF

j_gene: TRBJ1-1
v_gene: TRBV19
d_gene: NA
abundance: few
CDR3nt: TGTGCCAGTAGAGGCGGCAGCGGAAACACTGAAGCTTTCTTT
CDR3aa: CASRGGSGNTEAFF

j_gene: TRBJ1-3
v_gene: TRBV15
d_gene: NA
abundance: few
CDR3nt: TGTGCCACCAGCAGAGATCGTCTCTCTGGAAACACCATATATTTT
CDR3aa: CATSRDRLSGNTIYF

j_gene: TRBJ2-2
v_gene: TRBV5-1
d_gene: NA
abundance: many
CDR3nt: TGCGCCAGCAGCTTGGAGGTGACGGACACCGGGGAGCTGTTTTTT
CDR3aa: CASSLEVTDTGELFF